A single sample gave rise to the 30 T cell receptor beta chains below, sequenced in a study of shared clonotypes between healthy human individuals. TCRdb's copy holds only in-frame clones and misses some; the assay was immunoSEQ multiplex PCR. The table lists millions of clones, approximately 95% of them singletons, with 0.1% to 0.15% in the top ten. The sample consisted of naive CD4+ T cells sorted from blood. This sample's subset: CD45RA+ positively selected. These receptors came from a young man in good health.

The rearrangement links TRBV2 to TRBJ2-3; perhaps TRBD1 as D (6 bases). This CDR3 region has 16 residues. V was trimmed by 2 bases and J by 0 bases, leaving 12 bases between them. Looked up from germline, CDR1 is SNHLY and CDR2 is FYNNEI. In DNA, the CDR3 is TGTGCCAGCAGTGAAAGTTCGGGGACAAGCACAGATACGCAGTATTTT. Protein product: CASSESSGTSTDTQYF. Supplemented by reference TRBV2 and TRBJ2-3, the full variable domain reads EPEVTQTPSHQVTQMGQEVILRCVPISNHLYFYWYRQILGQKVEFLVSFYNNEISEKSEIFDDQFSVERPDGSNFTLKIRSTKLEDSAMYFCASSESSGTSTDTQYFGPGTRLTVL.

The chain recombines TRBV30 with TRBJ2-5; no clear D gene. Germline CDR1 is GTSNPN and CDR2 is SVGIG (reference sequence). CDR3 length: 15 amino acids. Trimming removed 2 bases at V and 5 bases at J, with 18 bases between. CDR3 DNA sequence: TGTGCCTGGAGTCCGGGCAGCGCGATGAGGGAGACCCAGTACTTC. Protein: CAWSPGSAMRETQYF.

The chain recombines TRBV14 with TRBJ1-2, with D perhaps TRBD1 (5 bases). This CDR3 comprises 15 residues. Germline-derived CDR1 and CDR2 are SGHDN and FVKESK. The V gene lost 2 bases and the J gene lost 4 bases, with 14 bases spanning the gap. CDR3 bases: TGTGCCAGCAGCCAACAACGGGGGGGAGGCTATGGCTACACCTTC. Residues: CASSQQRGGGYGYTF. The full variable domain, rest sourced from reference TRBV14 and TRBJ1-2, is EAGVTQFPSHSVIEKGQTVTLRCDPISGHDNLYWYRRVMGKEIKFLLHFVKESKQDESGMPNNRFLAERTGGTYSTLKVQPAELEDSGVYFCASSQQRGGGYGYTFGSGTRLTVV.

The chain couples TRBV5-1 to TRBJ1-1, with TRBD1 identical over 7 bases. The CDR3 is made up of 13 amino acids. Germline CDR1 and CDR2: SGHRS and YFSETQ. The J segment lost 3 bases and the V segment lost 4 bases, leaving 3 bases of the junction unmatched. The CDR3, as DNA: TGCGCCAGCAGCCCGGGGACAGACACTGAAGCTTTCTTT. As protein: CASSPGTDTEAFF.

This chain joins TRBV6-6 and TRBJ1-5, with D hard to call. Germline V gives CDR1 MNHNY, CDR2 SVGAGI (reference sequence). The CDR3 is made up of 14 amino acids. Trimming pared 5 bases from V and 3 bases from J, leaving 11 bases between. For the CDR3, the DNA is TGTGCCAGCAGTGTGGACGGAAACAATCAGCCCCAGCATTTT. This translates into CASSVDGNNQPQHF.

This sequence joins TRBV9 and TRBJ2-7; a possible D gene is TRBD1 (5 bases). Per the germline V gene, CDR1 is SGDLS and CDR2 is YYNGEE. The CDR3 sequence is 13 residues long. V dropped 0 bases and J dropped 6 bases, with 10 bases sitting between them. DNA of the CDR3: TGTGCCAGCAGCGTAGATGGGGCATCCGAGCAGTACTTC. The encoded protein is CASSVDGASEQYF.

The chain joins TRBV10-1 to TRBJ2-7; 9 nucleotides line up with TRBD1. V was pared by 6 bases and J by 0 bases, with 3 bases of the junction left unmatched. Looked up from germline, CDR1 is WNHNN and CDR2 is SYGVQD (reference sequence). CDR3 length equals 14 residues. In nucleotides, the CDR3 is TGCGCCAGCAGCCAGACAGGGGGCTCCTACGAGCAGTACTTC. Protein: CASSQTGGSYEQYF.

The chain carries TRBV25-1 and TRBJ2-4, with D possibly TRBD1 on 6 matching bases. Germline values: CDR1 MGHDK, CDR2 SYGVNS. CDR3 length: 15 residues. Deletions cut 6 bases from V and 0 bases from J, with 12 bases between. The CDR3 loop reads CASSETGLAKNIQYF. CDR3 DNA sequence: TGTGCCAGCAGCGAAACAGGGTTAGCCAAAAACATTCAGTACTTC.

The CDR3 region has the DNA TGTGCCAGCAGTGAGACAGGGCGCAATCAGCCCCAGCATTTT. As protein: CASSETGRNQPQHF. V usage is TRBV6-1 and J usage is TRBJ1-5, with 7 positions matching TRBD1. The germline V gene has CDR1 MNHNS and CDR2 SASEGT. The CDR3 length is 14 residues. V shed 3 bases and J 2 bases; nucleotides not matched to a gene: 1.

CDR3: CATSTGALYGYTF. Written as DNA, the CDR3 is TGTGCCACCAGCACGGGGGCTCTATATGGCTACACCTTC. The rearrangement uses TRBV15 and TRBJ1-2; the D gene is possibly TRBD1 (6 bases). The CDR3 is made up of 13 amino acids. Trimming stripped 4 bases from V and 5 bases from J, with 11 bases between. Germline loops: CDR1 LNHNV, CDR2 YYDKDF (reference sequence). The whole variable domain, remainder taken from reference TRBV15 and TRBJ1-2, is DAMVIQNPRYQVTQFGKPVTLSCSQTLNHNVMYWYQQKSSQAPKLLFHYYDKDFNNEADTPDNFQSRRPNTSFCFLDIRSPGLGDTAMYLCATSTGALYGYTFGSGTRLTVV.

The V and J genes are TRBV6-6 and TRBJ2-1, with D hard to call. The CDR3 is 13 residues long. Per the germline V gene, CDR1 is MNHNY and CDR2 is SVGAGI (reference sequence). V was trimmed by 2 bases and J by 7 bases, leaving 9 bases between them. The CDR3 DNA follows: TGTGCCAGCAGTTACCCCCAGAGAAATGAGCAGTTCTTC. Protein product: CASSYPQRNEQFF.

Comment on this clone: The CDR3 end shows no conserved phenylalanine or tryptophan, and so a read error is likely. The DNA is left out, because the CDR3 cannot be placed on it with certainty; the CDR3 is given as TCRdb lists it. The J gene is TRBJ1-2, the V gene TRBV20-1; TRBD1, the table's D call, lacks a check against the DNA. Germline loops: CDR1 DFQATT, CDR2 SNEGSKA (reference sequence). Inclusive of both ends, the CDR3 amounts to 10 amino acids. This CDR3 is CSARDHQARV.

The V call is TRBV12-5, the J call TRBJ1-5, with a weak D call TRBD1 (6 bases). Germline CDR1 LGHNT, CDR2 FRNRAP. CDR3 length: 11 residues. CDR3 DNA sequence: TGTGTTACCGGCAGGGGTCAGCCCCAGCATTTT. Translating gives CVTGRGQPQHF. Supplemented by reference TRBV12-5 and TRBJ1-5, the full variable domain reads DARVTQTPRHKVTEMGQEVTMRCQPILGHNTVFWYRQTMMQGLELLAYFRNRAPLDDSGMPKDRFSAEMPDATLATLKIQPSEPRDSAVYFCVTGRGQPQHFGDGTRLSIL.

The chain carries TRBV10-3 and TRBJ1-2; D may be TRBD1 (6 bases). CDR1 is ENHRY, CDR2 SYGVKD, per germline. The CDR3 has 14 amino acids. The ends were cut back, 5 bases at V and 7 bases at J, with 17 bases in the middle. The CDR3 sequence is CAISIDRRAVGYTF. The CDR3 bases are TGTGCCATCAGTATTGACAGGAGGGCTGTTGGCTACACCTTC.

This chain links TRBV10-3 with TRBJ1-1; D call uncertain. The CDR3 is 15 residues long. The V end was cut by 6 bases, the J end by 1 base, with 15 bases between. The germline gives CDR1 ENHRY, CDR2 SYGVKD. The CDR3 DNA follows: TGTGCCATCAGGAGGGCCGGGATTGAGAACACTGAAGCTTTCTTT. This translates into CAIRRAGIENTEAFF.

Here the CDR3 reads CANLLLGPNYEQYF. Here the CDR3 DNA reads TGTGCCAACTTACTACTGGGGCCTAACTACGAGCAGTACTTC. The V call is TRBV19, the J call TRBJ2-7, with D tentatively TRBD1 (5 bases). Per the germline V gene, CDR1 is LNHDA and CDR2 is SQIVND (reference sequence). With 10 bases removed from V and 3 bases from J, the gap between germline ends came to 19 bases. This CDR3 spans 14 amino acids.

CDR3 in amino acids: CASSRTSGKKETQYF. The DNA for the CDR3 is TGTGCCAGCAGTCGAACTAGCGGGAAAAAAGAGACCCAGTACTTC. V and J are TRBV7-3 and TRBJ2-5; 10 bases are a match to TRBD2. This CDR3 contains 15 residues. The ends lost 6 bases at V and 3 bases at J; junction bases unmatched: 7. Germline V CDR1 and CDR2: SGHTA, FQGTGA.

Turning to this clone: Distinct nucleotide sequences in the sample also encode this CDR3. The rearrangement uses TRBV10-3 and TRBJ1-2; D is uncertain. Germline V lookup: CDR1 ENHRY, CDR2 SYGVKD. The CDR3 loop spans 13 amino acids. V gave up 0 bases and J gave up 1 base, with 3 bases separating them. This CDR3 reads CAISESDNYGYTF. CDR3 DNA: TGTGCCATCAGTGAGTCGGATAACTATGGCTACACCTTC.

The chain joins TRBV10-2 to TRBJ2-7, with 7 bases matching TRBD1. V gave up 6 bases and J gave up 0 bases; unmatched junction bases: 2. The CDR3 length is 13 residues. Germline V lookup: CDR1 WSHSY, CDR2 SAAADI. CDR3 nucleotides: TGCGCCAGCAGGGACAGGAGCTCCTACGAGCAGTACTTC. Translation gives CASRDRSSYEQYF.

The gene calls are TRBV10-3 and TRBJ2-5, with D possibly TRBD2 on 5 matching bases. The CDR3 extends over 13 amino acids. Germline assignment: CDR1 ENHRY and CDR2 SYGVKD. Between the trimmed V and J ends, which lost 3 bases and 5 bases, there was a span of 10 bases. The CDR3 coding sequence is TGTGCCATCAGTGACTCGCGGGCCGAGACCCAGTACTTC. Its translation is CAISDSRAETQYF.

The DNA of the CDR3 is TGTGCCATCAGTGAGTGGATGAACACTGAAGCTTTCTTT. It translates to CAISEWMNTEAFF. The rearrangement links TRBV10-3 to TRBJ1-1; the D is unclear. The CDR3 extends over 13 amino acids. V was clipped by 1 base and J by 0 bases, with 3 bases between them. Germline values: CDR1 ENHRY, CDR2 SYGVKD.

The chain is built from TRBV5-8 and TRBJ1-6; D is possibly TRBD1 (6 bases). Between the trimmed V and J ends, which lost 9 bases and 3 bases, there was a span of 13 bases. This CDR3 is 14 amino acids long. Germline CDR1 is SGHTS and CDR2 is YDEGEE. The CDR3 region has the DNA TGTGCCACCTCTGGACAGAACTATAATTCACCCCTCCACTTT. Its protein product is CATSGQNYNSPLHF.

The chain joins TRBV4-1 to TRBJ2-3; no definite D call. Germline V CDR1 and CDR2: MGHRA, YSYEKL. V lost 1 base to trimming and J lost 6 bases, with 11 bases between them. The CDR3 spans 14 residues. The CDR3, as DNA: TGCGCCAGCAGCCAAGCAAGGGCGGCGGATACGCAGTATTTT. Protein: CASSQARAADTQYF.

CDR3 DNA: TGTGCCAGCAGTCGGACGGGGAACACTGAAGCTTTCTTT. Translating it yields CASSRTGNTEAFF. V and J are TRBV2 and TRBJ1-1, with unresolved D. The CDR3 extends over 13 amino acids. The V end lost 5 bases, the J end lost 1 base, and 8 bases lay between the germline ends. Germline V gene data show CDR1 as SNHLY and CDR2 as FYNNEI.

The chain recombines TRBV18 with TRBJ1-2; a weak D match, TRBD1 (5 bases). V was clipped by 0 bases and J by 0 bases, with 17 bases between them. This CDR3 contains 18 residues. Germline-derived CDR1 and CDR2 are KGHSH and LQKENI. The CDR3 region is CASSPPRGPADTNYGYTF. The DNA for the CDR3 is TGTGCCAGCTCACCACCGCGGGGACCCGCGGATACTAACTATGGCTACACCTTC. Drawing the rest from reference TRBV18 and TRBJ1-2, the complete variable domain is NAGVMQNPRHLVRRRGQEARLRCSPMKGHSHVYWYRQLPEEGLKFMVYLQKENIIDESGMPKERFSAEFPKEGPSILRIQQVVRGDSAAYFCASSPPRGPADTNYGYTFGSGTRLTVV.

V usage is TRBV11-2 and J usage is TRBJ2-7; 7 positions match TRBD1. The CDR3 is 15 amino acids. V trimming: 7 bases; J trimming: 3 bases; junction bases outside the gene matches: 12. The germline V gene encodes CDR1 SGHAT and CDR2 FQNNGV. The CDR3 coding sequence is TGTGCCAGCACCCGAGGGACAGCTATACTCTACGAGCAGTACTTC. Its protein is CASTRGTAILYEQYF.

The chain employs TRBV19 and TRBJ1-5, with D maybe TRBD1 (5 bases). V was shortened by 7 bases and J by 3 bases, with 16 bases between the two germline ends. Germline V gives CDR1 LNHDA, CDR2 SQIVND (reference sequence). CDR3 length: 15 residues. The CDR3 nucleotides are TGTGCCAGTACCGGTCGGGGACCTAACAATCAGCCCCAGCATTTT. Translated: CASTGRGPNNQPQHF.

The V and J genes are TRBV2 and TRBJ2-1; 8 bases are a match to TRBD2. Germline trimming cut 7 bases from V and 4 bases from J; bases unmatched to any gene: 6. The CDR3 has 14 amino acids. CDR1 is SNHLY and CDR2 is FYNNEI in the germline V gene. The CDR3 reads CASKIAGGYNEQFF. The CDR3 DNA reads TGTGCCAGCAAGATCGCGGGAGGTTACAATGAGCAGTTCTTC.

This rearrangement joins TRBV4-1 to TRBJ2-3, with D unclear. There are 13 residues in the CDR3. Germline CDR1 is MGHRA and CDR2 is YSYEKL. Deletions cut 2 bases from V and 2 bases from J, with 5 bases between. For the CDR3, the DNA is TGCGCCAGCAGCCAATTTCACACAGATACGCAGTATTTT. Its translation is CASSQFHTDTQYF.

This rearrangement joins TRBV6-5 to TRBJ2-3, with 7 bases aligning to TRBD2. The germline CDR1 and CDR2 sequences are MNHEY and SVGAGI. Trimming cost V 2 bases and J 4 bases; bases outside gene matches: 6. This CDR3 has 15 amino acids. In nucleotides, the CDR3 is TGTGCCAGCAGTTACGGGAGGGCCTCAGCAGATACGCAGTATTTT. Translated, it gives CASSYGRASADTQYF.